This T cell receptor (beta chain) is from a study of T cell changes during pregnancy in multiple sclerosis. TCRdb's copy holds only in-frame clones and misses some; the assay was immunoSEQ multiplex PCR. The sample holds 50,000 to 80,000 clones; roughly nine tenths are singletons and the top ten take roughly 5.7%. This CDR3 contains 12 residues. Germline V gene sequence: CDR1 PRHDT, CDR2 FYEKMQ (reference sequence). The V end was cut by 7 bases, the J end by 4 bases, with 7 bases between. The receptor was isolated from a female donor with multiple sclerosis, enrolled in a pregnancy study. The chain carries TRBV13 and TRBJ2-2, with a weak D call TRBD2 (6 bases). Sample: CD8+ T cells from peripheral blood mononuclear cells, taken before pregnancy. CDR3 amino acids: CASTTSTGELFF. CDR3 sequence (DNA): TGTGCCAGCACGACTAGCACCGGGGAGCTGTTTTTT.